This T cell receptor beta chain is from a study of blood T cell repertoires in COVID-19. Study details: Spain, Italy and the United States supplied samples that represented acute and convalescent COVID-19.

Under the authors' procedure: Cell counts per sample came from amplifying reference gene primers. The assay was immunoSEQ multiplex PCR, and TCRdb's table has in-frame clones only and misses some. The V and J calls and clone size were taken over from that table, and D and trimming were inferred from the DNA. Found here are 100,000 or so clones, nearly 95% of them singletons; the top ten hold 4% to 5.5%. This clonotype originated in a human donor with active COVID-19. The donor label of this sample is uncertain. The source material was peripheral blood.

The CDR3 region is CASSPAHGLGEQYF. CDR3 DNA sequence: TGTGCCAGCAGCCCGGCGCACGGACTGGGCGAGCAGTACTTC. The chain combines TRBV7-2 with TRBJ2-7; tentative D call: TRBD2 (5 bases). The CDR3 is 14 residues long. Germline V CDR1 and CDR2: SGHTA, FQGNSA. With 5 bases removed from V and 6 bases from J, the gap between germline ends came to 17 bases.